A single sample is the source of the 2 T cell receptor beta chains below, sequenced in a study of cytomegalovirus exposure and HLA in healthy donors. The PCR contained 60 Vbeta and 13 Jbeta primers. Sequenced by immunoSEQ multiplex PCR; TCRdb stores in-frame clones only, minus some. This sample yields some 130,000 clones, of which 80% are seen a single time; under 3.5% belongs to the top ten. The sample was PBMCs. These TCRs come from a male donor in good health and CMV-seronegative.

The DNA for the CDR3 is TGTGCCAGCAGTGGCGCGGGGGCTGTAACAGATACGCAGTATTTT. Encoded protein: CASSGAGAVTDTQYF. This chain joins TRBV6-1 and TRBJ2-3; D is perhaps TRBD2 (7 bases). Per the germline V gene, CDR1 is MNHNS and CDR2 is SASEGT. The CDR3 totals 15 residues. The ends were cut back, 4 bases at V and 3 bases at J, with 14 bases in the middle.

The CDR3 spells CASSSLAGTYLIGYGYTF. CDR3 nucleotide sequence: TGTGCCAGCAGCTCCCTCGCCGGGACATATCTGATAGGCTATGGCTACACCTTC. The chain couples TRBV7-4 to TRBJ1-2; D is perhaps TRBD1 (6 bases). Trimming removed 4 bases from V and 4 bases from J, with 25 bases in between. Germline-derived CDR1 and CDR2 are SGHVT and SQSDAQ. This CDR3 is built from 18 residues.